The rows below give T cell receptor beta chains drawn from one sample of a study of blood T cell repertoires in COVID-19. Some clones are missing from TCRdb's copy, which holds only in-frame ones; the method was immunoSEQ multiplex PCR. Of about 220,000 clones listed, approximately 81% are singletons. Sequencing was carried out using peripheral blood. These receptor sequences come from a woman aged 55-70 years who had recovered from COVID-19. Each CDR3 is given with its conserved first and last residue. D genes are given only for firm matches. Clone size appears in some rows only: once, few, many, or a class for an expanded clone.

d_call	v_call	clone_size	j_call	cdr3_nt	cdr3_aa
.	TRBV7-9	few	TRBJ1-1	TGTGCCAGCAGCCCCCTTAGGGGCTCTGAAGCTTTCTTT	CASSPLRGSEAFF
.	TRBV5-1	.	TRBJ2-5	TGCGCCAGCAGTTTGACAGCTCAAGAGACCCAGTACTTC	CASSLTAQETQYF
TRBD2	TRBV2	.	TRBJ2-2	TGTGCCAGCAAACTGCTAGCGGGGCAGAACACCGGGGAGCTGTTTTTT	CASKLLAGQNTGELFF
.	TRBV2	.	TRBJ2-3	TGTGCCAGCAGTGATTGGGCTAGCGCAGATACGCAGTATTTT	CASSDWASADTQYF
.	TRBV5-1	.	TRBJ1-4	TGCGCCAGCAGCGCTGACAGTGCAACTAATGAAAAACTGTTTTTT	CASSADSATNEKLFF
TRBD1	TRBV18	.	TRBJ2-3	TGTGCCAGCTCCCTCGGACAGGGATACCCATATACGCAGTATTTT	CASSLGQGYPYTQYF
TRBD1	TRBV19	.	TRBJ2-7	TGTGCCAGTAGGAGGACAGGGGGCATATACGAGCAGTACTTC	CASRRTGGIYEQYF
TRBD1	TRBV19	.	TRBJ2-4	TGTGCCAGTAGAACACATGGGACAGGGGCCAAAAACATTCAGTACTTC	CASRTHGTGAKNIQYF
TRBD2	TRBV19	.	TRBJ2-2	TGTGCCAGTAGTGCGGGACTAGCGGGGGCCGGGGAGCTGTTTTTT	CASSAGLAGAGELFF
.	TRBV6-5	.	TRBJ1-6	TGTGCCAGCAGTTACTCCCAGGGCTTAGGGTCACCCCTCCACTTT	CASSYSQGLGSPLHF
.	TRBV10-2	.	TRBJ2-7	TGCGCCAGCAGTGAGCGACGTCAGGGGAGATACGAGCAGTACTTC	CASSERRQGRYEQYF
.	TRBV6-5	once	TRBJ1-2	TGTGCCAGCAGCCAGGACAGCTATGGCTACACCTTC	CASSQDSYGYTF
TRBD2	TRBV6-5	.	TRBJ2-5	TGTGCCAGCAGTCGTAGCGGGGGAACACAAGAGACCCAGTACTTC	CASSRSGGTQETQYF
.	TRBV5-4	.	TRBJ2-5	TGTGCCAGCAGCTTCAAGGGGGAACTTCAAGAGACCCAGTACTTC	CASSFKGELQETQYF
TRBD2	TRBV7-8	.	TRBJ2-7	TGTGCCAGCAGCTTACCGGATAATGGAGGTTACGGGGGGTACGAGCAGTACTTC	CASSLPDNGGYGGYEQYF
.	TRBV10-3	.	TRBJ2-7	TGTGCCATCAGTGAGTCCGCGATTTTCCTGTCGAGCTCCTACGAGCAGTACTTC	CAISESAIFLSSSYEQYF
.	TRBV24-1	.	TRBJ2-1	TGTGCCACCAGTGATGGACTATACAATGAGCAGTTCTTC	CATSDGLYNEQFF
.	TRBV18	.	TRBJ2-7	TGTGCCAGCTCACTTGGGCGCGAGCAGTACTTC	CASSLGREQYF
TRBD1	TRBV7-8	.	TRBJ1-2	TGTGCCAGCAGCTTAGGGGGACAGGGGGCCCTGGACTATGGCTACACCTTC	CASSLGGQGALDYGYTF
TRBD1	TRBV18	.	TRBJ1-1	TGTGCCAGCTCACCCCGACAGGGCGTAGGGGACACTGAAGCTTTCTTT	CASSPRQGVGDTEAFF
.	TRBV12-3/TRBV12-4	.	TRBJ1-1	TGTGCCAGCAGTTTCCGGGGCACTGAAGCTTTCTTT	CASSFRGTEAFF
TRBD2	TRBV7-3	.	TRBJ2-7	TGTGCCAGCAGCACTAGCGGGGGGCCCTCCTACGAGCAGTACTTC	CASSTSGGPSYEQYF
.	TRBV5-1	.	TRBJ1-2	TGCGCCAGCAGCTTGGAGGCGGGGGCTAAGGGGACCTATGGCTACACCTTC	CASSLEAGAKGTYGYTF
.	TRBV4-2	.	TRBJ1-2	TGTGCCAGCAGCCAAGAGGGAGGGCAAGGGTATGGCTACACCTTC	CASSQEGGQGYGYTF
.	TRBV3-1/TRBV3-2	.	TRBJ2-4	TGTGCCAGCAGCCAAGACGTGCGCCCCACCAAAAACATTCAGTACTTC	CASSQDVRPTKNIQYF
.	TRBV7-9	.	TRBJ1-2	TGTGCCAGCAGCTTCTCTTCCGTCTCTTATGGCTACACCTTC	CASSFSSVSYGYTF
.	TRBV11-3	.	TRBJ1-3	TGTGCCAGCAGCCTCGAGTCCGGAAACACCATATATTTT	CASSLESGNTIYF
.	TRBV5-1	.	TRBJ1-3	TGCGCCAGCAGCTCGGCAACTAGCTCTGGAAACACCATATATTTT	CASSSATSSGNTIYF
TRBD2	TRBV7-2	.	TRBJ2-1	TGTGCCAGCAGCCTCAGCGGGGGGGTCCCTTATGAGCAGTTCTTC	CASSLSGGVPYEQFF
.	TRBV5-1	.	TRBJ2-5	TGCGCCAGCAGCTTGGGCGGGATTTCCCAAGAGACCCAGTACTTC	CASSLGGISQETQYF
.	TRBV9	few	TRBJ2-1	TGTGCCAGCAGCGTAGCGCTAGCTTCATTTGAGCAGTTCTTC	CASSVALASFEQFF
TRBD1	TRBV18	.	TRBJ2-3	TGTGCCAGCTCACCACCGATGGGACAGTGGGTTACGCAGTATTTT	CASSPPMGQWVTQYF
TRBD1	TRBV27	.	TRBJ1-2	TGTGCCAGCAGGGGGACAGGGGGTAACTATGGCTACACCTTC	CASRGTGGNYGYTF
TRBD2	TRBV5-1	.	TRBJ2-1	TGCGCCAGCAGCCTTTTCCCGGGACTAGCGGGGAACAATGAGCAGTTCTTC	CASSLFPGLAGNNEQFF
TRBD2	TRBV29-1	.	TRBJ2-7	TGCAGCGGGGGGGAGGGCTACGAGCAGTACTTC	CSGGEGYEQYF
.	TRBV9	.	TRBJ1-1	TGTGCCAGCAAATCGGCGGGCACTGAAGCTTTCTTT	CASKSAGTEAFF
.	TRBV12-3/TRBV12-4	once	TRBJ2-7	TGTGCCAGCAGTTTGAGTGTCTACGAGCAGTACTTC	CASSLSVYEQYF
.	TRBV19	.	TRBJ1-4	TGTGCCAGTAGTACCGTAGAACCCGAAGAAAAACTGTTTTTT	CASSTVEPEEKLFF
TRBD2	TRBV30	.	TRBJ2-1	TGTGCCTGGAGTGTCGGACTAGGCGACTATGAGCAGTTCTTC	CAWSVGLGDYEQFF
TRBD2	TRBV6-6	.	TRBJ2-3	TGTGCCAGCAGCTCAGTTCGGGGGGTCACAGATACGCAGTATTTT	CASSSVRGVTDTQYF
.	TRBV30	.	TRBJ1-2	TGTGCCTGGAACGGGAACTATGGCTACACCTTC	CAWNGNYGYTF